A single sample is the source of the 24 T cell receptor beta chains below, sequenced in a study of shared clonotypes between healthy human individuals. Only in-frame clones appear in the TCRdb table, and some are missing; sequencing was by immunoSEQ multiplex PCR. The sample lists about 2.1 million clones, around 93% seen once, with about 1.8% in the top ten. Naivety among CD8 cells was defined by CD45RO negativity and positive CCR7 selection, thereby excluding terminally differentiated effector memory CD45RA+ cells. Sequencing was done on a sample of naive CD8+ T cells from PBMCs. These receptors originate from a man between 18 and 35 years old in good health. Some clones in this sample may be carry-over from other donors' samples.

This sequence joins TRBV7-3 and TRBJ2-1; TRBD2 agrees at 14 bases. With V trimmed by 2 bases and J by 6 bases, 3 bases remained unmatched. This CDR3 region has 16 residues. Germline V gene lookup returns CDR1 SGHTA and CDR2 FQGTGA. DNA for the CDR3: TGTGCCAGCAGCTTACCGACTAGCGGGAGGGCCAATGAGCAGTTCTTC. Its protein product is CASSLPTSGRANEQFF.

V and J are TRBV7-9 and TRBJ2-2; D gene uncertain. Germline CDR1 is SEHNR and CDR2 is FQNEAQ (reference sequence). This CDR3 has 15 residues. The V and J ends lost 1 base and 1 base respectively, with 7 bases between them. CDR3 protein: CASSLVGRNTGELFF. The CDR3 DNA sequence: TGTGCCAGCAGCTTAGTGGGCAGGAACACCGGGGAGCTGTTTTTT.

The chain uses TRBV7-9 and TRBJ2-3; D might be TRBD2 (5 bases). Germline V CDR1 and CDR2: SEHNR, FQNEAQ (reference sequence). The CDR3 contains 14 residues. V lost 5 bases to trimming and J lost 2 bases, with 11 bases between them. This CDR3 is CASSPKEVTDTQYF. The DNA for the CDR3 is TGTGCCAGCAGCCCCAAGGAGGTCACAGATACGCAGTATTTT.

This clone showed up just a few times. Other DNA sequences from this sample encode an identical CDR3 as well. The V gene is TRBV27, the J gene TRBJ2-1; D gene uncertain. V was clipped by 3 bases and J by 3 bases, with 6 bases between them. CDR1 MNHEY and CDR2 SMNVEV come from the germline V gene (reference sequence). The CDR3 has 13 amino acids. DNA of the CDR3: TGTGCCAGCAGTTTTGGGGTCTACAATGAGCAGTTCTTC. It encodes CASSFGVYNEQFF.

V gene TRBV2 combines with J gene TRBJ2-1; 7 positions agree with TRBD2. The CDR3 consists of 13 residues. The germline gives CDR1 SNHLY, CDR2 FYNNEI. Trimming cost V 8 bases and J 4 bases; bases outside gene matches: 5. For the CDR3, the DNA is TGTGCCAGCGGGGGGGTAGTATACAATGAGCAGTTCTTC. Residues: CASGGVVYNEQFF.

The sample holds a few counts of this clone. This chain links TRBV2 with TRBJ1-1, with D hard to call. Germline V CDR1 and CDR2: SNHLY, FYNNEI. Deletions cut 4 bases from V and 0 bases from J, with 12 bases between. The CDR3 contains 15 residues. The CDR3 sequence: CASSAAITLNTEAFF. In nucleotides, the CDR3 is TGTGCCAGCAGTGCGGCCATAACCCTGAACACTGAAGCTTTCTTT.

The V gene is TRBV30, the J gene TRBJ2-2; D possibly uses TRBD1 or TRBD2 (5 bases each). The CDR3 sequence is 13 residues long. Trimming left V 2 bases short and J 7 bases short, with 11 bases between. Germline V gives CDR1 GTSNPN, CDR2 SVGIG (reference sequence). This CDR3 is CAWSHGAGGELFF. In DNA, the CDR3 is TGTGCCTGGAGTCACGGGGCCGGCGGGGAGCTGTTTTTT.

The genes are TRBV28 and TRBJ2-3; 8 bases are shared with TRBD1. With V trimmed by 7 bases and J by 6 bases, 12 bases remained unmatched. The germline V gene encodes CDR1 MDHEN and CDR2 SYDVKM. The CDR3 consists of 15 residues. Written as DNA, the CDR3 is TGTGCCAGCACCCCTGAGACAGGGGCCGGGGATACGCAGTATTTT. Amino acid sequence: CASTPETGAGDTQYF.

The count of this clone is one. The V and J genes are TRBV19 and TRBJ2-7, with D perhaps matching TRBD1 (7 bases). The CDR3 contains 15 residues. Germline V lookup: CDR1 LNHDA, CDR2 SQIVND (reference sequence). V lost 4 bases, J lost 2 bases, and 15 bases lay in between. The CDR3 loop is CASSTPQGGAYEQYF. The CDR3 coding sequence is TGTGCCAGTAGTACGCCTCAGGGGGGAGCCTACGAGCAGTACTTC.

The V call is TRBV7-8, the J call TRBJ2-1, with 7 bases fitting TRBD2. The CDR3 length is 17 residues. V lost 1 base, J lost 0 bases, and 6 bases stayed unmatched. CDR1 and CDR2 from the germline V gene are SGHVS and FQNEAQ. CDR3 bases: TGTGCCAGCAGCTTAGGACTAGCTGAAAGCTCCTACAATGAGCAGTTCTTC. Protein: CASSLGLAESSYNEQFF.

This clone came up a few times. This rearrangement joins TRBV7-9 to TRBJ1-4; a weak D match, TRBD1 (5 bases). The CDR3 length is 16 residues. The ends were cut back, 5 bases at V and 2 bases at J, with 15 bases in the middle. Germline V gene sequence: CDR1 SEHNR, CDR2 FQNEAQ (reference sequence). CDR3 DNA: TGTGCCAGCAGCCGGGAACCGGGACGCACTAATGAAAAACTGTTTTTT. It encodes CASSREPGRTNEKLFF.

The chain has TRBV5-8 and TRBJ2-1, with 9 positions matching TRBD2. The CDR3 is 19 residues long. After removal of 0 bases from V and 4 bases from J, the junction contained 14 bases not matched to a gene. Per germline, CDR1 SGHTS and CDR2 YDEGEE. Written as DNA, the CDR3 is TGTGCCAGCAGCTTGGGCGGGGGGGTGAGGAGCGGGCCGTACAATGAGCAGTTCTTC. It specifies CASSLGGGVRSGPYNEQFF.

This sequence joins TRBV2 and TRBJ2-1, with TRBD1 identical over 10 bases. CDR1 is SNHLY, CDR2 FYNNEI, per germline. J gave up 3 bases and V 6 bases, and 2 bases lay outside the gene matches. CDR3 length: 14 amino acids. The CDR3 region has the DNA TGTGCCAGCAGAGACAGGGGGCACTACAATGAGCAGTTCTTC. Translating gives CASRDRGHYNEQFF.

V is TRBV2 and J is TRBJ1-4; D ambiguous. CDR1 SNHLY and CDR2 FYNNEI come from the germline V gene. The CDR3 runs 16 residues. Trimming pared 1 base from V and 8 bases from J, leaving 17 bases between. The CDR3 spells CASSEDGGKLKEKLFF. The CDR3 DNA reads as TGTGCCAGCAGTGAAGACGGTGGCAAACTTAAGGAAAAACTGTTTTTT.

This chain connects TRBV27 to TRBJ2-3, with D uncertain. Germline values: CDR1 MNHEY, CDR2 SMNVEV (reference sequence). This CDR3 is 14 amino acids long. The V end lost 4 bases, the J end lost 0 bases, and 8 bases lay between the germline ends. The CDR3 reads CASSSRPSTDTQYF. CDR3 bases: TGTGCCAGCAGTTCTAGACCCAGCACAGATACGCAGTATTTT.

J is TRBJ2-6 and V is TRBV25-1; D ambiguous. Germline CDR1 is MGHDK and CDR2 is SYGVNS. Trimming shortened V by 0 bases and J by 0 bases, and 12 bases separated the two germline ends. The CDR3 is 18 amino acids. The CDR3 reads CASSEYPRPFSGANVLTF. CDR3 sequence (DNA): TGTGCCAGCAGTGAATATCCCAGGCCTTTCTCTGGGGCCAACGTCCTGACTTTC.

The chain has TRBV27 and TRBJ2-2; 10 nucleotides line up with TRBD1. The CDR3 totals 17 residues. The trim removed 0 bases at V and 6 bases at J, leaving 7 bases unmatched. The V gene's germline CDR1 is MNHEY and CDR2 SMNVEV (reference sequence). The CDR3 sequence: CASSLSYGTGVAGELFF. In DNA, the CDR3 is TGTGCCAGCAGTTTATCGTATGGGACAGGGGTGGCCGGGGAGCTGTTTTTT.

The chain links TRBV19 to TRBJ2-1; D gene ambiguous. CDR3 size: 16 residues. Deletions cut 1 base from V and 0 bases from J, with 10 bases between. From germline, CDR1 is LNHDA and CDR2 SQIVND (reference sequence). CDR3 residues: CASSIVWVSSYNEQFF. CDR3 nucleotide sequence: TGTGCCAGTAGTATAGTCTGGGTAAGCTCCTACAATGAGCAGTTCTTC.

This chain joins TRBV27 and TRBJ2-1, with D possibly matching TRBD1 (7 bases). CDR3 length equals 14 residues. The germline V gene has CDR1 MNHEY and CDR2 SMNVEV (reference sequence). The V end lost 6 bases, the J end lost 4 bases, and 13 bases lay between the germline ends. In DNA, the CDR3 is TGTGCCAGCAGGACTAGGGGGCTATACAATGAGCAGTTCTTC. This encodes CASRTRGLYNEQFF.

V and J are TRBV7-6 and TRBJ2-5; 11 positions agree with TRBD1. The CDR3 runs 15 residues. From germline, CDR1 is SGHVS and CDR2 FNYEAQ. V dropped 5 bases and J dropped 5; count of bases not matched to a gene: 7. In DNA, the CDR3 is TGTGCCAGCAGCCACGGACAGGGGGCGAGGGAGACCCAGTACTTC. Amino acid sequence: CASSHGQGARETQYF.

The chain links TRBV7-3 to TRBJ2-3, with D possibly being TRBD2 (6 bases). Germline V gene sequence: CDR1 SGHTA, CDR2 FQGTGA. This CDR3 region has 17 residues. Trimming shortened V by 3 bases and J by 0 bases, and 16 bases separated the two germline ends. The CDR3 reads CASSFGGIGTSTDTQYF. As DNA, the CDR3 is TGTGCCAGCAGCTTCGGAGGGATCGGGACTAGCACAGATACGCAGTATTTT.

The J gene is TRBJ1-4, the V gene TRBV9; TRBD1 matches at 7 bases. From germline, CDR1 is SGDLS and CDR2 YYNGEE. The junction had 9 bases not matched to a gene; V was cut back by 0 bases and J by 4 bases. The length of the CDR3 is 17 residues. The CDR3 DNA follows: TGTGCCAGCAGCGTAGATGGAGGGGGACAGCTTAATGAAAAACTGTTTTTT. This sequence encodes CASSVDGGGQLNEKLFF.

The rearrangement uses TRBV7-3 and TRBJ2-2, with TRBD2 matching over 9 bases. The CDR3 sequence is 15 residues long. The germline V gene encodes CDR1 SGHTA and CDR2 FQGTGA. Germline trimming cut 5 bases from V and 6 bases from J; bases unmatched to any gene: 7. CDR3 in amino acids: CASSPRVAGAGELFF. CDR3 DNA sequence: TGTGCCAGCAGCCCCCGGGTAGCGGGAGCCGGGGAGCTGTTTTTT. Drawing the rest from reference TRBV7-3 and TRBJ2-2, the complete variable domain is GAGVSQTPSNKVTEKGKYVELRCDPISGHTALYWYRQSLGQGPEFLIYFQGTGAADDSGLPNDRFFAVRPEGSVSTLKIQRTERGDSAVYLCASSPRVAGAGELFFGEGSRLTVL.

J is TRBJ2-1 and V is TRBV19, with 9 bases aligning to TRBD2. This CDR3 is 17 amino acids long. Unmatched junction bases numbered 14, after V lost 4 bases and J lost 7 bases. Germline loops: CDR1 LNHDA, CDR2 SQIVND (reference sequence). CDR3 DNA: TGTGCCAGTAGTAGGAGGGGACTAAGCGGGAGGTGGAATGAGCAGTTCTTC. It is translated as CASSRRGLSGRWNEQFF.